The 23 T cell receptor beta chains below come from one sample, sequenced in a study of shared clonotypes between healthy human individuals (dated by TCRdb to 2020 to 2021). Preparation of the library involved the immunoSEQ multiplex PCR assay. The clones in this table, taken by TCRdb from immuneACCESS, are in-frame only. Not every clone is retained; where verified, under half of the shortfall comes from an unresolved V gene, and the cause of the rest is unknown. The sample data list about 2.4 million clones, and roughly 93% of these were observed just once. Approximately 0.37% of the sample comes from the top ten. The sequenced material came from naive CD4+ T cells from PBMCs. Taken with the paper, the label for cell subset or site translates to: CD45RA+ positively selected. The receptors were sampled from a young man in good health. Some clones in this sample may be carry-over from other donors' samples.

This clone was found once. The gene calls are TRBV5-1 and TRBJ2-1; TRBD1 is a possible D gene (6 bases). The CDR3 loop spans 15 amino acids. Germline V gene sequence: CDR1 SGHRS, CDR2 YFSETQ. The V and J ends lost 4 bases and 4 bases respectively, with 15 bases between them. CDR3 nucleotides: TGCGCCAGCAGCCCACAGGGAGTTGCGTACAATGAGCAGTTCTTC. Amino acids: CASSPQGVAYNEQFF.

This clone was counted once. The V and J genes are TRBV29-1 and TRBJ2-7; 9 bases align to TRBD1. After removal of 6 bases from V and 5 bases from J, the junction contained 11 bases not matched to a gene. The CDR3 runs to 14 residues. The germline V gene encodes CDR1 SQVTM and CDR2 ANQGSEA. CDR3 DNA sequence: TGCAGCGTGAATGGACAGGGGAATAGGAACGAGCAGTACTTC. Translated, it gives CSVNGQGNRNEQYF.

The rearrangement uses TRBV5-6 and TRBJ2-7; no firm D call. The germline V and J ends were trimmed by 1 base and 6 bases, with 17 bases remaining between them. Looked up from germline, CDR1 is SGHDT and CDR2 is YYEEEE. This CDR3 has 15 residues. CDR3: CASSLTAYSSSEQYF. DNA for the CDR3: TGTGCCAGCAGCTTGACCGCTTATAGCTCGTCCGAGCAGTACTTC.

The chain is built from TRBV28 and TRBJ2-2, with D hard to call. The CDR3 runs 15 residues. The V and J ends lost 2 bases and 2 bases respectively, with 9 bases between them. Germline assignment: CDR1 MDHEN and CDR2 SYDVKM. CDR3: CASSLPSANTGELFF. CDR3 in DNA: TGTGCCAGCAGTTTACCCTCCGCCAACACCGGGGAGCTGTTTTTT.

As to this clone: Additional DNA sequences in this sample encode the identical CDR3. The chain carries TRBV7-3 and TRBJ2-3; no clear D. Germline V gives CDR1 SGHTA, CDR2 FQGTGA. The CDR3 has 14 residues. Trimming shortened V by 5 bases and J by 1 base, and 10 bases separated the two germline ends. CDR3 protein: CASSLLGGTDTQYF. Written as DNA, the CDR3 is TGTGCCAGCAGCCTCCTTGGGGGCACAGATACGCAGTATTTT.

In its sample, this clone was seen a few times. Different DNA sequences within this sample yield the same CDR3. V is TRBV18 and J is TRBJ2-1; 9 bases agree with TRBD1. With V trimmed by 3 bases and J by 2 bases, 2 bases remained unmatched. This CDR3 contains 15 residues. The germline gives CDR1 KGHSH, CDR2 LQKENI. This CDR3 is CASSPGQGPYNEQFF. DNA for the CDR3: TGTGCCAGCTCACCGGGACAGGGCCCCTACAATGAGCAGTTCTTC.

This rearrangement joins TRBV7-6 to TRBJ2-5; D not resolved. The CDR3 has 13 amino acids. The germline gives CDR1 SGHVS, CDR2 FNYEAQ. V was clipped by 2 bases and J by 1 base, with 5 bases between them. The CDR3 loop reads CASSLSPQETQYF. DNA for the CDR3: TGTGCCAGCAGCTTATCTCCCCAAGAGACCCAGTACTTC.

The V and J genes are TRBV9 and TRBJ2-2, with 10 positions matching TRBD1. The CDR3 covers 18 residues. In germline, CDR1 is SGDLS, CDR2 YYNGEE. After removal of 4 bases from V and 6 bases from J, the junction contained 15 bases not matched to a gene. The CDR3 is CASSPYTTGGFIPGELFF. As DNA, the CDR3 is TGTGCCAGCAGCCCATACACGACAGGGGGCTTTATCCCCGGGGAGCTGTTTTTT.

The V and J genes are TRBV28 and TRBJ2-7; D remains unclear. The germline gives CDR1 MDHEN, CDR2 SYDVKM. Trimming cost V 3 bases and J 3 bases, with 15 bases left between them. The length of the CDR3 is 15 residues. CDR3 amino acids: CASSFRRLTIYEQYF. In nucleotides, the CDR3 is TGTGCCAGCAGTTTTCGGCGTCTGACAATCTACGAGCAGTACTTC. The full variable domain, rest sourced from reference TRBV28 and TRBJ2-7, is DVKVTQSSRYLVKRTGEKVFLECVQDMDHENMFWYRQDPGLGLRLIYFSYDVKMKEKGDIPEGYSVSREKKERFSLILESASTNQTSMYLCASSFRRLTIYEQYFGPGTRLTVT.

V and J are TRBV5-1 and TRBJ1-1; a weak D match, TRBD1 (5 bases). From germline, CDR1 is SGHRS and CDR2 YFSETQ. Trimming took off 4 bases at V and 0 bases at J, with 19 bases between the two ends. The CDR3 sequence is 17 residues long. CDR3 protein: CASSLQGPLTMNTEAFF. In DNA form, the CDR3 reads TGCGCCAGCAGCCTGCAGGGACCGTTAACCATGAACACTGAAGCTTTCTTT.

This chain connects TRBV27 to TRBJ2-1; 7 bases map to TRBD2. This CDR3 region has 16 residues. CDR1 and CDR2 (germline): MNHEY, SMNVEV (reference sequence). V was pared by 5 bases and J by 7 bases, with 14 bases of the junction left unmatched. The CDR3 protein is CASSPLGGRVVNEQFF. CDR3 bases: TGTGCCAGCAGTCCCCTGGGGGGGAGGGTTGTGAATGAGCAGTTCTTC.

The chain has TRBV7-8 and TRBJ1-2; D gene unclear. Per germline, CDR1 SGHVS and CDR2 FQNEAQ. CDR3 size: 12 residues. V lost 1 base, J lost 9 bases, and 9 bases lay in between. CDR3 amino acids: CASSLERDRYTF. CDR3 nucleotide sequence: TGTGCCAGCAGCTTAGAGCGCGATCGCTACACCTTC.

CDR3: CASSLAAVDYNEQFF. In DNA, the CDR3 is TGCGCCAGCAGCTTGGCGGCGGTAGACTACAATGAGCAGTTCTTC. The chain links TRBV5-1 to TRBJ2-1; D is unclear. V lost 0 bases and J lost 3, with 10 bases in between. The CDR3 extends over 15 amino acids. Germline V lookup: CDR1 SGHRS, CDR2 YFSETQ. The full variable domain, in which reference TRBV5-1 and TRBJ2-1 provide the parts outside the CDR3, is KAGVTQTPRYLIKTRGQQVTLSCSPISGHRSVSWYQQTPGQGLQFLFEYFSETQRNKGNFPGRFSGRQFSNSRSEMNVSTLELGDSALYLCASSLAAVDYNEQFFGPGTRLTVL.

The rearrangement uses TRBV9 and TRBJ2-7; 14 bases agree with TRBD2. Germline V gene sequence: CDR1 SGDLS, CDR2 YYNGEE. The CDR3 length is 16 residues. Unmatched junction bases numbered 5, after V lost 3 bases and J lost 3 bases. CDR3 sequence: CASSAGLAGGFYEQYF. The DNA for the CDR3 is TGTGCCAGCAGCGCCGGACTAGCGGGAGGTTTCTACGAGCAGTACTTC.

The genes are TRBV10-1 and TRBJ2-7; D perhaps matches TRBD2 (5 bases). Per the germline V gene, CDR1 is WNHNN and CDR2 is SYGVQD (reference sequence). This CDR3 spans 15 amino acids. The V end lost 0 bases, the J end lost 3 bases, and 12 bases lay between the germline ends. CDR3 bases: TGCGCCAGCAGTGAGTCAAGAGGGTTTTTCTACGAGCAGTACTTC. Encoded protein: CASSESRGFFYEQYF.

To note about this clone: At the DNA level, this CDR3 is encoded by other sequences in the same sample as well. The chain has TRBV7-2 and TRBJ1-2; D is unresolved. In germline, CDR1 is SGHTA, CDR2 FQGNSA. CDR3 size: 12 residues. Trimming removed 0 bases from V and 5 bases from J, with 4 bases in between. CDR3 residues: CASSLAGYGYTF. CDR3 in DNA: TGTGCCAGCAGCTTAGCCGGGTATGGCTACACCTTC. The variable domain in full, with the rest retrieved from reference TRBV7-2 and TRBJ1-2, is GAGVSQSPSNKVTEKGKDVELRCDPISGHTALYWYRQSLGQGLEFLIYFQGNSAPDKSGLPSDRFSAERTGGSVSTLTIQRTQQEDSAVYLCASSLAGYGYTFGSGTRLTVV.

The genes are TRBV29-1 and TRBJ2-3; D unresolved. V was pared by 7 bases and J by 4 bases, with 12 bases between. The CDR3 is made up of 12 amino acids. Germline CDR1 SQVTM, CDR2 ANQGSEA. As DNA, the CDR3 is TGCAGCGCCGGGTTTCCCCCAGATACGCAGTATTTT. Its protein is CSAGFPPDTQYF.

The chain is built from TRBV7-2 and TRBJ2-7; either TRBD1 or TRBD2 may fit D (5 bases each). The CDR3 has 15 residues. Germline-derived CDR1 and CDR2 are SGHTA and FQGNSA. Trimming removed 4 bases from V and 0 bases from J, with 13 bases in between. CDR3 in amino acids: CASSSGPLSSYEQYF. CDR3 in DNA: TGTGCCAGCAGCTCGGGACCCCTGAGCTCCTACGAGCAGTACTTC.

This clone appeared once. The CDR3 protein is CASQRGAGNYEQYF. The CDR3 nucleotides are TGTGCCAGCCAAAGAGGGGCGGGGAATTACGAGCAGTACTTC. The rearrangement uses TRBV7-9 and TRBJ2-7, with D possibly being TRBD2 (6 bases). This CDR3 spans 14 amino acids. The germline V gene encodes CDR1 SEHNR and CDR2 FQNEAQ (reference sequence). V dropped 8 bases and J dropped 4 bases, with 18 bases sitting between them.

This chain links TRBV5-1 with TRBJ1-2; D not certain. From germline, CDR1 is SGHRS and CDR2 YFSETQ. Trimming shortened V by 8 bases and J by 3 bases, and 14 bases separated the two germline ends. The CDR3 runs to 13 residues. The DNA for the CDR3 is TGCGCCAGTAGCCAAGACGGGGACTATGGCTACACCTTC. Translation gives CASSQDGDYGYTF.

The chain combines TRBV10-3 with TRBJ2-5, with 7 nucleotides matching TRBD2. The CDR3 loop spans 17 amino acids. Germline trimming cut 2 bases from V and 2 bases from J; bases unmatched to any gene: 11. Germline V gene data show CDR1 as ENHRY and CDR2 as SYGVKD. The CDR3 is CAISEGGRAGLQETQYF. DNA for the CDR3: TGTGCCATCAGTGAGGGGGGGAGAGCGGGGTTACAAGAGACCCAGTACTTC.

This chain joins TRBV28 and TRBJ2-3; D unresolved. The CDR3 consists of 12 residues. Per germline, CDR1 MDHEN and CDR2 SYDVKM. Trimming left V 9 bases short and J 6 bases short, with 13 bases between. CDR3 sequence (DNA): TGTGCCAGTAAAGATCCCACTGATACGCAGTATTTT. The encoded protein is CASKDPTDTQYF.

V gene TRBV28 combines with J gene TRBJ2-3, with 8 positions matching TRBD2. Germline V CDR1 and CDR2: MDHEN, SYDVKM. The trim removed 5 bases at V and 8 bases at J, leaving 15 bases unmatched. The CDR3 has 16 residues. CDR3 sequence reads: CASSPGGLFQESTQYF. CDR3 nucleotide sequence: TGTGCCAGCAGTCCGGGGGGGCTGTTTCAGGAGTCTACGCAGTATTTT.